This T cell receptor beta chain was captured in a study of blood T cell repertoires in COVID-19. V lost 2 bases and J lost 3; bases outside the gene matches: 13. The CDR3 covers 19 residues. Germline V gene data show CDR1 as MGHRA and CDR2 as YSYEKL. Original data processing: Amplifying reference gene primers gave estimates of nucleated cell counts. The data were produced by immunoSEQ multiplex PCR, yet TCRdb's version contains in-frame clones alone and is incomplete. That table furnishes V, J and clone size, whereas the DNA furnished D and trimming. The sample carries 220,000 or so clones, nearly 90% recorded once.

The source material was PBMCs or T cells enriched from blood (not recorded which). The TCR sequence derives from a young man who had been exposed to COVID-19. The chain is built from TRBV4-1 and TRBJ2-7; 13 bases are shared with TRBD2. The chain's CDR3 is CASSQPFKGRLAGGYEQYF. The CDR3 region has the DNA TGCGCCAGCAGCCAACCATTCAAGGGAAGACTAGCGGGGGGCTACGAGCAGTACTTC.